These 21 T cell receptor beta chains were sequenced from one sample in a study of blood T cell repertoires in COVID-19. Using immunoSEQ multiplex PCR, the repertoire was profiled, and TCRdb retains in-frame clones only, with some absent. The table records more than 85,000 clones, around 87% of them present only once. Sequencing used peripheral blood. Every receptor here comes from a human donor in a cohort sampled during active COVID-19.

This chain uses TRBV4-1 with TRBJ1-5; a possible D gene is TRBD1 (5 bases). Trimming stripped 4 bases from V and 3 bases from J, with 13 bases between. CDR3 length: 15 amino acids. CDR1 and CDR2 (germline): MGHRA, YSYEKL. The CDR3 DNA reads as TGCGCCAGCAGCCGGCTTGCAGGGCCCAATCAGCCCCAGCATTTT. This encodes CASSRLAGPNQPQHF.

This chain's CDR3 is CASSYGTSGANEQFF. CDR3 coding DNA: TGTGCCAGCAGTTACGGGACTAGCGGGGCTAATGAGCAGTTCTTC. The genes are TRBV6-5 and TRBJ2-1; 13 nucleotides match TRBD2. With V trimmed by 2 bases and J by 7 bases, 2 bases remained unmatched. The germline V gene encodes CDR1 MNHEY and CDR2 SVGAGI. The CDR3 consists of 15 residues.

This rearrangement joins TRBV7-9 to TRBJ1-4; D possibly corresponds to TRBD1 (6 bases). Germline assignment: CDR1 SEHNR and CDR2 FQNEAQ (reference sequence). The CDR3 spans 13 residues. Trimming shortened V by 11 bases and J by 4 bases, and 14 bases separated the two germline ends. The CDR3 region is CAAQGPGNEKLFF. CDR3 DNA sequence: TGTGCCGCCCAGGGGCCGGGTAATGAAAAACTGTTTTTT.

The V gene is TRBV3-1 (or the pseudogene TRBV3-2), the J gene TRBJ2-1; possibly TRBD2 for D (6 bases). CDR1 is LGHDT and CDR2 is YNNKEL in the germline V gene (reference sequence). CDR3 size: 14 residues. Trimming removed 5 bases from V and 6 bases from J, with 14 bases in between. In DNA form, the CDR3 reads TGTGCCAGCAGCGCTCGAGGAGGGGTCAATGAGCAGTTCTTC. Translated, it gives CASSARGGVNEQFF.

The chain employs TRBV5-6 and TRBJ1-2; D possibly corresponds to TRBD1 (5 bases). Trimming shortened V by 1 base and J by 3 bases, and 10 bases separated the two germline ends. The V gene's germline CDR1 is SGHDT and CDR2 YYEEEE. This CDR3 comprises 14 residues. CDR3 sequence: CASSLIQAYYGYTF. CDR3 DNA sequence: TGTGCCAGCAGCTTGATACAGGCCTACTATGGCTACACCTTC.

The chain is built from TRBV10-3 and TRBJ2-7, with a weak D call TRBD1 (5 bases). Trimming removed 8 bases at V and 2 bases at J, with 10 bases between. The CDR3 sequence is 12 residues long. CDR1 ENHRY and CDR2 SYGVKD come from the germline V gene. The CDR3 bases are TGTGCCATCCCGACAGTCCCCTACGAGCAGTACTTC. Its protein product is CAIPTVPYEQYF.

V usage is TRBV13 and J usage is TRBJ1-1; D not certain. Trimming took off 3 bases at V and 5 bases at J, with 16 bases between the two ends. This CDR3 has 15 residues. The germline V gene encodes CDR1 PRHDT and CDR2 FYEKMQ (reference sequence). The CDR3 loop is CASSLGGSLPTEAFF. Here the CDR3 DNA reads TGTGCCAGCAGCTTGGGAGGATCCCTCCCGACTGAAGCTTTCTTT.

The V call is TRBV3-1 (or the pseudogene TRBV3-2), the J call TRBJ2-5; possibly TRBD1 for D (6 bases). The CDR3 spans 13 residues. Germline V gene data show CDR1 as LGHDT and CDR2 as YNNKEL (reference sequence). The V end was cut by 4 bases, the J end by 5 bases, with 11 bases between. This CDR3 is CASSPRDTETQYF. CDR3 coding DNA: TGTGCCAGCAGCCCCCGGGACACCGAGACCCAGTACTTC.

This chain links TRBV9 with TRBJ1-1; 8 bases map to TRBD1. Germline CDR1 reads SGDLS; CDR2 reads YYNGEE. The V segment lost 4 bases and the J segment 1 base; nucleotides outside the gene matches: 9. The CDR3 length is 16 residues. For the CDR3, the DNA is TGTGCCAGCAGCCCCTGGACAGGGACGGGGAACACTGAAGCTTTCTTT. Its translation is CASSPWTGTGNTEAFF. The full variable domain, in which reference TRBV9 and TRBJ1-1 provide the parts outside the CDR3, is DSGVTQTPKHLITATGQRVTLRCSPRSGDLSVYWYQQSLDQGLQFLIQYYNGEERAKGNILERFSAQQFPDLHSELNLSSLELGDSALYFCASSPWTGTGNTEAFFGQGTRLTVV.

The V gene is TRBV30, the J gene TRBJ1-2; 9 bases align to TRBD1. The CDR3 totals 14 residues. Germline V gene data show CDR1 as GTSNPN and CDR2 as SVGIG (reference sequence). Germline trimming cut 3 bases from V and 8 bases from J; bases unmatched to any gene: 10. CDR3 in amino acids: CAWRRQGVIGGYTF. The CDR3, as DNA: TGTGCCTGGAGAAGACAGGGGGTTATAGGGGGCTACACCTTC. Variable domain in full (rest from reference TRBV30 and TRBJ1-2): SQTIHQWPATLVQPVGSPLSLECTVEGTSNPNLYWYRQAAGRGLQLLFYSVGIGQISSEVPQNLSASRPQDRQFILSSKKLLLSDSGFYLCAWRRQGVIGGYTFGSGTRLTVV.

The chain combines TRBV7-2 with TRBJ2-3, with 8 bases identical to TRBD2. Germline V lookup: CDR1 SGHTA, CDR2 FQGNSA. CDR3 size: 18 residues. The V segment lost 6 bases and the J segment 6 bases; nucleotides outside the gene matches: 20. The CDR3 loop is CASRLWVSGARVVDTQYF. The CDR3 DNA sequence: TGTGCCAGCAGACTATGGGTTAGCGGGGCCCGGGTAGTCGATACGCAGTATTTT. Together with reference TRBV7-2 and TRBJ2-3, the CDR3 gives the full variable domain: GAGVSQSPSNKVTEKGKDVELRCDPISGHTALYWYRQSLGQGLEFLIYFQGNSAPDKSGLPSDRFSAERTGGSVSTLTIQRTQQEDSAVYLCASRLWVSGARVVDTQYFGPGTRLTVL.

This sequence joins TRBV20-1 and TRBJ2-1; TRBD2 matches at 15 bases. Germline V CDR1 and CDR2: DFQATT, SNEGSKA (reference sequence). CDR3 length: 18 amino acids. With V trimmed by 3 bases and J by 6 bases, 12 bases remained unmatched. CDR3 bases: TGCAGTGCTAGTCGCAGGGGGCTGGGACTAGCGGGGGGCAATGAGCAGTTCTTC. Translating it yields CSASRRGLGLAGGNEQFF.

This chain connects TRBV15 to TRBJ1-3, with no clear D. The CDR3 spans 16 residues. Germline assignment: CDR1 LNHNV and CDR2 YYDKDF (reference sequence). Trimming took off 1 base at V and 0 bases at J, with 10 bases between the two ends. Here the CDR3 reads CATSRVGASSGNTIYF. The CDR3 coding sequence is TGTGCCACCAGCAGAGTCGGTGCGAGCTCTGGAAACACCATATATTTT.

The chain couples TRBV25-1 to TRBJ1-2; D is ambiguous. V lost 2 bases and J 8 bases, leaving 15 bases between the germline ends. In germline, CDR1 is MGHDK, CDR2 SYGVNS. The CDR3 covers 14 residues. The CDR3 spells CASSESVWVGGYTF. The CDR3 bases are TGTGCCAGCAGTGAAAGCGTGTGGGTAGGAGGCTACACCTTC.

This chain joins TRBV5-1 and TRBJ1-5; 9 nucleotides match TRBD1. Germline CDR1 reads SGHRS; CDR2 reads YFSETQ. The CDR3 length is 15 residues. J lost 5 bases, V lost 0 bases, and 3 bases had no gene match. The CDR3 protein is CASSLDDRGYQPQHF. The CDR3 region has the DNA TGCGCCAGCAGCTTGGACGACAGGGGGTATCAGCCCCAGCATTTT.

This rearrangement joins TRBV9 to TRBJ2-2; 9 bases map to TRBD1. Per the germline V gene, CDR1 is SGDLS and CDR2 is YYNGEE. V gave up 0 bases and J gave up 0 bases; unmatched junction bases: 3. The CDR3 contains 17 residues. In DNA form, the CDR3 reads TGTGCCAGCAGCGTAGTACAGGGGGCGGCGAACACCGGGGAGCTGTTTTTT. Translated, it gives CASSVVQGAANTGELFF.

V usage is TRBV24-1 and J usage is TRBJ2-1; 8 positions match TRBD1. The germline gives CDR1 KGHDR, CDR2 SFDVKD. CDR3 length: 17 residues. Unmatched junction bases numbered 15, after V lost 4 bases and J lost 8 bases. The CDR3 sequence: CATSDRTDRAPVDEQFF. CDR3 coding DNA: TGTGCCACCAGTGACCGTACGGACAGGGCCCCGGTTGATGAGCAGTTCTTC.

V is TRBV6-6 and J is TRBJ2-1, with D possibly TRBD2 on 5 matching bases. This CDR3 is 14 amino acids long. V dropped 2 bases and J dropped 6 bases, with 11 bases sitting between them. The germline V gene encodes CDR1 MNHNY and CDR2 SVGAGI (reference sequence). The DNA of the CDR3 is TGTGCCAGCAGTTACGGGAGTGGCCGCAATGAGCAGTTCTTC. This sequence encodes CASSYGSGRNEQFF.

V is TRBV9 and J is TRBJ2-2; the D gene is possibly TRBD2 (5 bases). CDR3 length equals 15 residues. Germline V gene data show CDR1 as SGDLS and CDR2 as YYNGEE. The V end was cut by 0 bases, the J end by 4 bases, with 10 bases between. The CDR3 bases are TGTGCCAGCAGCGTAGAACCGGGGAGCACCGGGGAGCTGTTTTTT. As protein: CASSVEPGSTGELFF. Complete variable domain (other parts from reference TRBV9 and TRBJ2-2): DSGVTQTPKHLITATGQRVTLRCSPRSGDLSVYWYQQSLDQGLQFLIQYYNGEERAKGNILERFSAQQFPDLHSELNLSSLELGDSALYFCASSVEPGSTGELFFGEGSRLTVL.

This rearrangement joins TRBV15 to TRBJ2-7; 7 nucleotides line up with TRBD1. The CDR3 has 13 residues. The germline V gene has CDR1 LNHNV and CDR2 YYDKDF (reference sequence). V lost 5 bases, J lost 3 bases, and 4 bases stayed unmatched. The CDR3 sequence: CATSGGQIYEQYF. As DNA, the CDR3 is TGTGCCACCAGCGGGGGACAGATCTACGAGCAGTACTTC. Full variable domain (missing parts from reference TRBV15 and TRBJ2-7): DAMVIQNPRYQVTQFGKPVTLSCSQTLNHNVMYWYQQKSSQAPKLLFHYYDKDFNNEADTPDNFQSRRPNTSFCFLDIRSPGLGDTAMYLCATSGGQIYEQYFGPGTRLTVT.

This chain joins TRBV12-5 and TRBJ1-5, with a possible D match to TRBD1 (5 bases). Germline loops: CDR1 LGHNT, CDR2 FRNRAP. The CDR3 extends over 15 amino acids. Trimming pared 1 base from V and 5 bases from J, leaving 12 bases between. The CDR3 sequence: CASGLGRAYDQPQHF. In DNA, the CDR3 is TGTGCTAGTGGTTTGGGCAGGGCTTATGATCAGCCCCAGCATTTT.